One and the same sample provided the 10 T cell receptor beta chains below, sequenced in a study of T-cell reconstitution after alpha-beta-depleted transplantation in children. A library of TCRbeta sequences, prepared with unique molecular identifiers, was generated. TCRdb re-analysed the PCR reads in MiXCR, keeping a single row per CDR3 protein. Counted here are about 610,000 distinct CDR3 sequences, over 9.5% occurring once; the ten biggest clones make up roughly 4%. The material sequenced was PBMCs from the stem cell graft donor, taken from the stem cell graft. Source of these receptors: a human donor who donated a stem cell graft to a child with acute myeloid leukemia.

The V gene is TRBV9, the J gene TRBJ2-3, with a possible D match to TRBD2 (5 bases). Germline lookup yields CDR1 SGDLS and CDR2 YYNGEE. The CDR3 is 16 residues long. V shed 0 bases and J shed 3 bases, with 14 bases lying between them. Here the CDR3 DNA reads TGTGCCAGCAGCGTAGCGGCAGGACTGGTTACAGATACGCAGTATTTT. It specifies CASSVAAGLVTDTQYF.

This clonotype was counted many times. CDR3 bases: TGCAGTGCTGGGACTAGCGGGAGTATATGGGTTGAGCAGTTCTTC. As protein: CSAGTSGSIWVEQFF. This chain links TRBV20-1 with TRBJ2-1; 14 bases fit TRBD2. The CDR3 length is 15 residues. V gave up 5 bases and J gave up 9 bases; unmatched junction bases: 9. In germline, CDR1 is DFQATT, CDR2 SNEGSKA (reference sequence).

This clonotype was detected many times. CDR3 region: CASSAGQGGTEAFF. In nucleotides, the CDR3 is TGTGCCAGCAGTGCCGGACAGGGAGGCACTGAAGCTTTCTTT. The rearrangement joins TRBV25-1 to TRBJ1-1; 8 bases map to TRBD1. Germline V gene lookup returns CDR1 MGHDK and CDR2 SYGVNS. Germline trimming cut 4 bases from V and 4 bases from J; bases unmatched to any gene: 5. This CDR3 has 14 residues.

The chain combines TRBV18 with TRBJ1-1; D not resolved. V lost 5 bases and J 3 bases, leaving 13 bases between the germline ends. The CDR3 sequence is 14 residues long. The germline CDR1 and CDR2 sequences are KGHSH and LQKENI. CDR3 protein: CASSVSYMDTEAFF. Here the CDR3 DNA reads TGTGCCAGCTCAGTTTCCTACATGGACACTGAAGCTTTCTTT. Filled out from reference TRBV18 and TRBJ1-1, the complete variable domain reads NAGVMQNPRHLVRRRGQEARLRCSPMKGHSHVYWYRQLPEEGLKFMVYLQKENIIDESGMPKERFSAEFPKEGPSILRIQQVVRGDSAAYFCASSVSYMDTEAFFGQGTRLTVV.

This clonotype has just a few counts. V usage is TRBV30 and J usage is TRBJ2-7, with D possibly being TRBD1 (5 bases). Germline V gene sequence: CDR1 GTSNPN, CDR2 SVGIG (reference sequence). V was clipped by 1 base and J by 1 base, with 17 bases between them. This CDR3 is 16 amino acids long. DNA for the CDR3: TGTGCCTGGAGTGGGCGATTTGACAGACCATCCTACGAGCAGTACTTC. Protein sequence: CAWSGRFDRPSYEQYF.

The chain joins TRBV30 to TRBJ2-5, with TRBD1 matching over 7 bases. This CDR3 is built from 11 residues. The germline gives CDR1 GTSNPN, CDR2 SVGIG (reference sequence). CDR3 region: CATGTAETQYF. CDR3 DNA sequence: TGTGCTACCGGGACAGCGGAGACCCAGTACTTC. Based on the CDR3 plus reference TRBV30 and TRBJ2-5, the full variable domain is SQTIHQWPATLVQPVGSPLSLECTVEGTSNPNLYWYRQAAGRGLQLLFYSVGIGQISSEVPQNLSASRPQDRQFILSSKKLLLSDSGFYLCATGTAETQYFGPGTRLLVL.

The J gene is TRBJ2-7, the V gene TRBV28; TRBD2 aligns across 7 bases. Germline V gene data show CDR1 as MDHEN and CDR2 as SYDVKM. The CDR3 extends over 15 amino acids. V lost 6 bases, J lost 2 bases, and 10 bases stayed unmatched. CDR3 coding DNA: TGTGCCAGCAGACCACCCGGACTAGTGCCCTACGAGCAGTACTTC. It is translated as CASRPPGLVPYEQYF.

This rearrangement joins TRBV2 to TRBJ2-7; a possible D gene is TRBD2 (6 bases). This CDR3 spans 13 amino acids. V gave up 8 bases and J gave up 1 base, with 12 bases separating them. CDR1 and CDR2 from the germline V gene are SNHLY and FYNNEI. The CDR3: CASPGEGSYEQYF. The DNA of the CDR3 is TGTGCCAGCCCGGGAGAGGGGTCCTACGAGCAGTACTTC.

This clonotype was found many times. The CDR3 DNA reads as TGTGCCAGCAGTTACGGCCTAGCGGGAGGGCCAGGGGATACGCAGTATTTT. It encodes CASSYGLAGGPGDTQYF. J is TRBJ2-3 and V is TRBV6-5; 12 positions agree with TRBD2. The germline CDR1 and CDR2 sequences are MNHEY and SVGAGI. This CDR3 has 17 residues. J lost 6 bases, V lost 2 bases, and 9 bases had no gene match.

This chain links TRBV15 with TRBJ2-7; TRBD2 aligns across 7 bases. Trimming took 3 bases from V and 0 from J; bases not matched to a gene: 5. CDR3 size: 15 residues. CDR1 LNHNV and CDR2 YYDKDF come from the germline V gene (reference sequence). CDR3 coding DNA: TGTGCCACCAGCAGGGGAGGCGGGAGCTCCTACGAGCAGTACTTC. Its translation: CATSRGGGSSYEQYF.